A selection of T cell receptor beta chains follows, all from one sample in a study of cytomegalovirus exposure and HLA in healthy donors. The assay was immunoSEQ multiplex PCR, and TCRdb's table has in-frame clones only and misses some. This sample yields about 110,000 clones, of which approximately 85% are seen a single time; roughly 1.5% belongs to the top ten. Sequenced input: PBMCs. Receptor source: a middle-aged man in good health and CMV-seronegative. The CDR3 runs from the conserved cysteine through the conserved F or W. A D gene is named only where the DNA matches it firmly. The size entry is marked missing in some rows and otherwise reads once, few, many or a size class.

TRBJ1-4 | TRBV19 | - | - | CASSTYRAGDEKLFF | TGTGCCAGTAGTACGTACAGGGCCGGGGATGAAAAACTGTTTTTT
TRBJ2-7 | TRBV5-1 | - | - | CASSLVLAREGEQYF | TGCGCCAGCAGCTTGGTTCTTGCCAGGGAAGGCGAGCAGTACTTC
TRBJ1-4 | TRBV7-9 | - | - | CASSLPGGTTNEKLFF | TGTGCCAGCAGCTTACCGGGAGGGACAACTAATGAAAAACTGTTTTTT
TRBJ1-6 | TRBV7-8 | - | - | CVSSLESLYNSPLHF | TGTGTCAGCAGCTTAGAATCACTCTATAATTCACCCCTCCACTTT
TRBJ2-2 | TRBV27 | TRBD1 | - | CASSPRQGWGELFF | TGTGCCAGCAGTCCCCGACAGGGGTGGGGGGAGCTGTTTTTT
TRBJ1-2 | TRBV25-1 | - | few | CASSENRANYGYTF | TGTGCCAGCAGTGAAAACAGGGCGAACTATGGCTACACCTTC
TRBJ1-4 | TRBV7-8 | TRBD1 | few | CASSGWTGENEKLFF | TGTGCCAGCAGCGGATGGACAGGGGAAAATGAAAAACTGTTTTTT
TRBJ2-5 | TRBV10-1 | TRBD1 | - | CASSDRGLETQYF | TGCGCCAGCAGCGACAGGGGTTTGGAGACCCAGTACTTC
TRBJ1-1 | TRBV7-2 | TRBD1 | - | CASSLGQGIPEAFF | TGTGCCAGCAGCCTGGGACAGGGTATACCTGAAGCTTTCTTT
TRBJ1-1 | TRBV11-2 | - | - | CASSRVTNTEAFF | TGTGCCAGCAGCAGAGTCACGAACACTGAAGCTTTCTTT
TRBJ2-3 | TRBV5-1 | TRBD1 | few | CASSLEGQGADTQYF | TGCGCCAGCAGCTTGGAGGGACAGGGGGCGGATACGCAGTATTTT
TRBJ1-1 | TRBV19 | TRBD1 | - | CASTIPFGQGGLNTEAFF | TGTGCCAGTACTATACCCTTCGGACAGGGAGGCTTGAACACTGAAGCTTTCTTT
TRBJ2-3 | TRBV7-3 | TRBD2 | - | CASSYSGVPGDTQYF | TGTGCCAGCAGCTATAGCGGGGTCCCAGGGGATACGCAGTATTTT
TRBJ2-5 | TRBV27 | TRBD2 | - | CASNSGGPRETQYF | TGTGCCAGTAACTCGGGGGGGCCGAGGGAGACCCAGTACTTC
TRBJ2-3 | TRBV5-4 | - | - | CASSSQSDTQYF | TGTGCCAGCAGCTCACAGTCGGATACGCAGTATTTT